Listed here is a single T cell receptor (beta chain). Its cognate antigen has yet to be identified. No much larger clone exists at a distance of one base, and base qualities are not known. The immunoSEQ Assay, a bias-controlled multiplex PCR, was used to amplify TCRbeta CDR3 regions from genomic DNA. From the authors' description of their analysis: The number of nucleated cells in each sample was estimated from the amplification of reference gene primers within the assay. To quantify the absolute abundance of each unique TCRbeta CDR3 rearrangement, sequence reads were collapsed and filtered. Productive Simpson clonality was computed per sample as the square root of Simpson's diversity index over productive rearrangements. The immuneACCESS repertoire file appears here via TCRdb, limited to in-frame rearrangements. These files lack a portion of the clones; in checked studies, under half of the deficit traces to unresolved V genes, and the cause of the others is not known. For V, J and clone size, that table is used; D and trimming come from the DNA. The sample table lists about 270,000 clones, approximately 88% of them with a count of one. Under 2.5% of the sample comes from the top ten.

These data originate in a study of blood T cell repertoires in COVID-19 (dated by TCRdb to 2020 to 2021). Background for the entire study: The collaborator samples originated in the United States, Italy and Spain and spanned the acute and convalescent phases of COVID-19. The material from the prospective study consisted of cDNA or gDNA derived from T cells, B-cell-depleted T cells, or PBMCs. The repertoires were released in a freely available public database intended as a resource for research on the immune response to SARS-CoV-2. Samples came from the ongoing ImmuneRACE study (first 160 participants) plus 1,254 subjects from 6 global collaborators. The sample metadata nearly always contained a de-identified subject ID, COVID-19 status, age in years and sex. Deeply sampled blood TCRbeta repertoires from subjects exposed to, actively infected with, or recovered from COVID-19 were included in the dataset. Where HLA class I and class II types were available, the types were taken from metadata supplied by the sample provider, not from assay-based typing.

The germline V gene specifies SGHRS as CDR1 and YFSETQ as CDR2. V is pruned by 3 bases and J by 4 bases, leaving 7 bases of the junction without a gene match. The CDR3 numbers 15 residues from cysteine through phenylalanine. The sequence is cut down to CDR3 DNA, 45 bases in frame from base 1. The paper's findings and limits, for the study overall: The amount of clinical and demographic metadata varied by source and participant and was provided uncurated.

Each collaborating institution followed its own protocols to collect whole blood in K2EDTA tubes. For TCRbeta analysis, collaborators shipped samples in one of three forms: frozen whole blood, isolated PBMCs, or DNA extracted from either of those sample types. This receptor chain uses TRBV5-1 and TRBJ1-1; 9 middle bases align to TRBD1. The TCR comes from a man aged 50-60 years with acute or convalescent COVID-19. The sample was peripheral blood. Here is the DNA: TGCGCCAGCAGCTGGGGACAGGGTCCGGGCACTGAAGCTTTCTTT. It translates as CASSWGQGPGTEAFF.